The 22 T cell receptor beta chains below all came from one sample that was sequenced in a study of T cell changes during pregnancy in multiple sclerosis. Sequencing was performed with immunoSEQ multiplex PCR; in TCRdb, only in-frame clones are kept and a portion is missing. Among some 67,000 clones listed, more than 85% were seen once. The sequences come from peripheral blood, collected in the first trimester of pregnancy. The origin of the receptors is a female donor with multiple sclerosis, enrolled in a pregnancy study.

V usage is TRBV7-6 and J usage is TRBJ1-2; 10 bases fit TRBD1. The V segment lost 8 bases and the J segment 2 bases; nucleotides outside the gene matches: 5. The germline CDR1 and CDR2 sequences are SGHVS and FNYEAQ. The CDR3 has 14 residues. For the CDR3, the DNA is TGTGCCAGCTCCCCGACAGGGGGCAACTATGGCTACACCTTC. Translating it yields CASSPTGGNYGYTF.

The chain combines TRBV14 with TRBJ2-1; the match to TRBD2 covers 12 bases. The CDR3 is 15 amino acids. J lost 9 bases, V lost 4 bases, and 7 bases had no gene match. CDR1 is SGHDN, CDR2 FVKESK, per germline. The CDR3 here is CASSPRLAGVGEQFF. The CDR3 coding sequence is TGTGCCAGCAGCCCCAGACTAGCGGGAGTAGGTGAGCAGTTCTTC.

The rearrangement uses TRBV10-3 and TRBJ2-7, with 7 bases lining up with TRBD2. With V trimmed by 7 bases and J by 5 bases, 14 bases remained unmatched. CDR1 ENHRY and CDR2 SYGVKD come from the germline V gene. CDR3 length: 15 residues. CDR3 DNA sequence: TGTGCCATCACCCCCATTCGGGCGGGAGTCCACGAGCAGTACTTC. Residues: CAITPIRAGVHEQYF.

This chain links TRBV7-9 with TRBJ1-1; D not resolved. CDR1 is SEHNR, CDR2 FQNEAQ, per germline (reference sequence). The germline V and J ends were trimmed by 2 bases and 5 bases, with 18 bases remaining between them. There are 16 residues in the CDR3. The CDR3 is CASSLSWQEGGTEAFF. CDR3 sequence (DNA): TGTGCCAGCAGCTTAAGCTGGCAGGAAGGAGGTACTGAAGCTTTCTTT. Variable domain in full (rest from reference TRBV7-9 and TRBJ1-1): DTGVSQNPRHKITKRGQNVTFRCDPISEHNRLYWYRQTLGQGPEFLTYFQNEAQLEKSRLLSDRFSAERPKGSFSTLEIQRTEQGDSAMYLCASSLSWQEGGTEAFFGQGTRLTVV.

The V and J genes are TRBV12-2 and TRBJ2-2; TRBD2 reflects the table's D call only, with no check against the DNA. TRBV12-2 is a pseudogene. CDR3 length: 16 residues. Here the CDR3 DNA reads TGTGCAAGTCGCTTAGCGGGAGTAGCGAACACCGGGGAGCTGTTTTTT. It yields the protein CASRLAGVANTGELFF.

This clone has a single count. The chain uses TRBV7-9 and TRBJ2-3; 9 nucleotides match TRBD2. Germline trimming cut 5 bases from V and 0 bases from J; bases unmatched to any gene: 3. The V gene's germline CDR1 is SEHNR and CDR2 FQNEAQ (reference sequence). The CDR3 loop spans 15 amino acids. CDR3 sequence: CASSATSGSTDTQYF. The CDR3 DNA sequence: TGTGCCAGCAGCGCAACTAGCGGGAGCACAGATACGCAGTATTTT. Looking up the rest from reference TRBV7-9 and TRBJ2-3 gives the full variable domain: DTGVSQNPRHKITKRGQNVTFRCDPISEHNRLYWYRQTLGQGPEFLTYFQNEAQLEKSRLLSDRFSAERPKGSFSTLEIQRTEQGDSAMYLCASSATSGSTDTQYFGPGTRLTVL.

This chain connects TRBV9 to TRBJ1-3, with 9 bases fitting TRBD1. Unmatched junction bases numbered 5, after V lost 0 bases and J lost 1 base. CDR1 is SGDLS and CDR2 is YYNGEE in the germline V gene. The length of the CDR3 is 17 residues. Here the CDR3 reads CASSVDNRGPSGNTIYF. Here the CDR3 DNA reads TGTGCCAGCAGCGTAGACAACAGGGGGCCTTCTGGAAACACCATATATTTT. Together with reference TRBV9 and TRBJ1-3, the CDR3 gives the full variable domain: DSGVTQTPKHLITATGQRVTLRCSPRSGDLSVYWYQQSLDQGLQFLIQYYNGEERAKGNILERFSAQQFPDLHSELNLSSLELGDSALYFCASSVDNRGPSGNTIYFGEGSWLTVV.

This clone was counted a few times. The V and J genes are TRBV6-1 and TRBJ1-6; maybe TRBD1 (6 bases). Germline loops: CDR1 MNHNS, CDR2 SASEGT. The V end was cut by 4 bases, the J end by 0 bases, with 16 bases between. The CDR3 loop spans 18 amino acids. The CDR3 DNA sequence: TGTGCCAGCAGTGCCCGTGGACAGCCGAGCTCCTATAATTCACCCCTCCACTTT. This translates into CASSARGQPSSYNSPLHF.

The chain employs TRBV5-6 and TRBJ2-5; tentative D call: TRBD2 (7 bases). From germline, CDR1 is SGHDT and CDR2 YYEEEE. This CDR3 has 15 residues. The V end lost 6 bases, the J end lost 3 bases, and 18 bases lay between the germline ends. The chain's CDR3 is CASNRGGGFEETQYF. DNA for the CDR3: TGTGCCAGCAACCGTGGGGGGGGCTTCGAAGAGACCCAGTACTTC.

This clone was observed once. V gene TRBV29-1 combines with J gene TRBJ1-2, with 12 bases matching TRBD1. Germline CDR1 and CDR2: SQVTM and ANQGSEA. CDR3 length equals 15 residues. Losses at the gene ends were 4 bases for V and 4 bases for J; bases not matched to a gene: 7. CDR3 DNA sequence: TGCAGCGTTGCAGGGACAGGGGGCGGTATCTATGGCTACACCTTC. Translation: CSVAGTGGGIYGYTF.

The gene calls are TRBV25-1 and TRBJ1-1; D is ambiguous. Germline V gene data show CDR1 as MGHDK and CDR2 as SYGVNS. V lost 0 bases to trimming and J lost 4 bases, with 12 bases between them. The CDR3 contains 15 residues. CDR3 residues: CASSEYSGPVTEAFF. The CDR3 DNA reads TGTGCCAGCAGTGAATATAGTGGGCCAGTCACTGAAGCTTTCTTT.

The rearrangement links TRBV9 to TRBJ1-5; D might be TRBD1 (5 bases). Germline V gene data show CDR1 as SGDLS and CDR2 as YYNGEE. The V end lost 0 bases, the J end lost 0 bases, and 10 bases lay between the germline ends. The CDR3 is made up of 16 amino acids. The CDR3 sequence is CASSVGAGNSNQPQHF. The DNA of the CDR3 is TGTGCCAGCAGCGTAGGGGCAGGGAATAGCAATCAGCCCCAGCATTTT.

This clone was seen just once. The chain couples TRBV19 to TRBJ1-1; no clear D gene. The germline V gene has CDR1 LNHDA and CDR2 SQIVND (reference sequence). The CDR3 loop spans 16 amino acids. Trimming cost V 7 bases and J 3 bases, with 21 bases left between them. The CDR3 region has the DNA TGTGCCAGTATAAAGAGGGCCGGGGATAGTTACACTGAAGCTTTCTTT. Protein: CASIKRAGDSYTEAFF.

This chain uses TRBV5-6 with TRBJ1-2; a possible D gene is TRBD1 (5 bases). The CDR3 loop spans 13 amino acids. The V end lost 0 bases, the J end lost 5 bases, and 8 bases lay between the germline ends. CDR1 is SGHDT, CDR2 YYEEEE, per germline. The CDR3 loop reads CASSLGGGYGYTF. CDR3 in DNA: TGTGCCAGCAGCTTGGGGGGGGGTTATGGCTACACCTTC.

The V gene is TRBV5-6, the J gene TRBJ2-7; 7 bases are a match to TRBD2. Trimming at V came to 4 bases and at J to 7 bases, leaving 11 bases not matched to a gene. Germline V gene data show CDR1 as SGHDT and CDR2 as YYEEEE. The CDR3 contains 14 residues. The CDR3 here is CASSPATGGREQYF. CDR3 DNA: TGTGCCAGCAGCCCCGCCACGGGAGGACGAGAGCAGTACTTC.

The chain carries TRBV28 and TRBJ1-1; maybe TRBD1 (5 bases). Germline V gives CDR1 MDHEN, CDR2 SYDVKM. The CDR3 totals 17 residues. V dropped 3 bases and J dropped 4 bases, with 21 bases sitting between them. In nucleotides, the CDR3 is TGTGCCAGCAGTTTGGGGCGGCAAGTGGGTCAGGGCACTGAAGCTTTCTTT. Its translation: CASSLGRQVGQGTEAFF.

The rearrangement joins TRBV5-1 to TRBJ1-1, with D perhaps matching TRBD1 (5 bases). The CDR3 has 13 amino acids. The V end lost 4 bases, the J end lost 1 base, and 8 bases lay between the germline ends. Germline V gene lookup returns CDR1 SGHRS and CDR2 YFSETQ. CDR3 residues: CASSAGGNTEAFF. The CDR3, as DNA: TGCGCCAGCAGCGCGGGGGGGAACACTGAAGCTTTCTTT.

V usage is TRBV10-1 and J usage is TRBJ1-3, with D tentatively TRBD1 (5 bases). Germline assignment: CDR1 WNHNN and CDR2 SYGVQD (reference sequence). The CDR3 has 17 amino acids. V was cut by 0 bases and J by 2 bases, with 14 bases left in between. The CDR3 spells CASSESAGSRTGNTIYF. CDR3 nucleotides: TGCGCCAGCAGTGAGTCGGCAGGGTCAAGGACTGGAAACACCATATATTTT.

The rearrangement uses TRBV21-1 and TRBJ2-3; no DNA check was done on the table's D call, TRBD2. TRBV21-1 is marked as a pseudogene. This CDR3 region has 18 residues. The CDR3, as DNA: TGTGCCAGCAGCAAAGCAGGTCGGGCGGGAGGGGGCACAGATACGCAGTATTTT. This sequence encodes CASSKAGRAGGGTDTQYF.

CDR3 bases: TGTGCCAGCAGCTACCGACTAGCGGGCCAAGAGACCCAGTACTTC. Its translation: CASSYRLAGQETQYF. The rearrangement uses TRBV5-5 and TRBJ2-5; TRBD2 agrees at 10 bases. With 3 bases clipped from V and 1 base from J, the junction kept 3 bases outside the gene matches. CDR1 and CDR2 from the germline V gene are SGHKS and YYEKEE (reference sequence). CDR3 length: 15 amino acids. Complete variable domain (other parts from reference TRBV5-5 and TRBJ2-5): DAGVTQSPTHLIKTRGQQVTLRCSPISGHKSVSWYQQVLGQGPQFIFQYYEKEERGRGNFPDRFSARQFPNYSSELNVNALLLGDSALYLCASSYRLAGQETQYFGPGTRLLVL.

The CDR3 protein is CASSPGTGDQPQHF. Here the CDR3 DNA reads TGTGCCAGCTCCCCTGGGACAGGAGATCAGCCCCAGCATTTT. The rearrangement links TRBV18 to TRBJ1-5; TRBD1 matches 8 bases. V trimming: 6 bases; J trimming: 5 bases; junction bases outside the gene matches: 6. The CDR3 spans 14 residues. Germline assignment: CDR1 KGHSH and CDR2 LQKENI.

The chain employs TRBV5-6 and TRBJ1-5; a possible D gene is TRBD1 (5 bases). V was shortened by 1 base and J by 2 bases, with 13 bases between the two germline ends. CDR1 SGHDT and CDR2 YYEEEE come from the germline V gene. The CDR3 runs to 16 residues. The DNA of the CDR3 is TGTGCCAGCAGCTTGTTGGGATCGGGGGGCAATCAGCCCCAGCATTTT. This sequence encodes CASSLLGSGGNQPQHF.